This record concerns one T cell receptor beta chain sequence. The antigen is unknown. This entry belongs to a study of cytomegalovirus exposure and HLA in healthy donors. Findings and caveats of the study: Earlier analysis looked at TCR beta V segments, and most were productive about 90% or about 30% of the time. An analysis was carried out at a later point. It showed that HLA-associated TCR beta chains were more clonally expanded than equally common non-associated chains. With later analysis, a missense DCLRE1C variant became linked to TCR beta V- and J-gene trimming.

Trimming removed 5 bases from V and 0 bases from J, with 8 bases in between. The CDR3 contains 14 residues. Germline V gene data show CDR1 as WNHNN and CDR2 as SYGVQD (reference sequence). In the PCR, 60 Vbeta and 13 Jbeta primers were used. Profiling relied on immunoSEQ multiplex PCR, and the TCRdb table lists in-frame clones only, not all of them. The sample has about 93,000 clones, around three quarters seen once. The chain has TRBV10-1 and TRBJ1-3; a weak D match, TRBD1 (5 bases). The source is a man aged 25-45 years in good health and CMV-seronegative. Input material: PBMCs. The CDR3 DNA reads TGCGCCAGCAGTTTTGACAGCTCTGGAAACACCATATATTTT. As protein: CASSFDSSGNTIYF.